This TCR beta chain was recovered during a study of blood T cells in healthy people across ages (dated by TCRdb to between 2014 and 2017). General notes on the study: In model experiments, template switching captured about one uniquely barcoded TCR beta cDNA molecule for every two T cells. To avoid experimental bias, donors of different ages were spread randomly across the sequencing lanes. To track age-related changes in TCR beta repertoire diversity, the study relied on deep sequencing normalized with unique cDNA molecular identifiers. The donors were divided into four age groups: young (average about 16 years), middle-aged (approximately 39), aged (around 59) and long-lived (about 90). Using the same blood draw, the study looked at two additional independent replicas of 1 million unique cDNA reads for two donors, one aged 18 to 30 and the other aged 80 or older.

Trimming removed 0 bases from V and 0 bases from J, leaving 5 bases between the germline ends. The cysteine opens and the phenylalanine closes a CDR3 of 16 amino acids. CDR3 DNA is the only sequence kept; it has 48 bases, read in frame from the first base. Based on the germline V gene, the CDR1 and CDR2 sequences are KGHDR and SFDVKD. As regards this clonotype: Its antigen is not yet known. No qualities accompany the bases; no much larger clone lies one base away.

The library was made by 5' RACE. Sequencing was performed on an Illumina HiSeq 2500. The second PCR ran for about 7 to 11 cycles and used a J-beta primer mix along with a sample-barcoded 5' primer. Each TCR beta cDNA molecule received a unique molecular identifier from a template-switch 5' adaptor carrying 12 random nucleotides. Each sample yielded at least 2.5 million CDR3-containing paired-end reads. First-strand cDNA was synthesized from all RNA with the Mint cDNA synthesis kit, primed by a TRBC-specific oligonucleotide. Following uracil-DNA glycosylase treatment, a first 18-cycle PCR with universal primers M1SS and BC2_uni_R was performed on all cDNA. On the authors' methods: Normalization of each sample was performed by random selection of 1 million high-quality reads, each carrying a distinct molecular identifier. Reads sharing molecular identifiers were discarded rather than binned into consensus sequences. MiTCR, run with a Q25 quality threshold and the strictest error-elimination algorithm, handled CDR3 identification, clonotype clustering and error correction. A nonparametric unseen species model using Euler transformation provided a lower-bound estimate of total TCR beta diversity. The raw public data were reprocessed by TCRdb itself: fastp quality trimming at Q25, MiXCR clonotype calling, in-frame beta chains only. Rows are combined by CDR3 protein, so each entry shows the most common genes and DNA. These V and J calls rely on TCRdb rather than the paper's analysis. The sample table lists hundreds of thousands of distinct CDR3 sequences, roughly 50% of them with a count of one. The biggest ten clones account for roughly 26% of the sample.

Systemically healthy Caucasian individuals from Russia, 39 in total and aged roughly 6 to 95 years, were included as donors. Each donor gave ten milliliters of peripheral blood, collected into EDTA-treated Vacutainer tubes. Ficoll-Paque density-gradient centrifugation was used to isolate PBMCs, with at least 6 million per sample. Total RNA was extracted from PBMCs with Trizol reagent, with at least 6 micrograms obtained per sample. For every donor, an aliquot of PBMCs went through flow cytometry to measure the percentages of naive CD45RAhigh/CD27high T cells. The study at large found these results: Compared with the aged group, more naive CD4+ T cells, fewer expanded clones and increased TCR diversity were shown by the long-lived group, suggesting age selection. Bulk unsorted PBMC profiling prevented conclusive comparison of naive and antigen-experienced compartments. As age increased, observed TCR beta diversity per million T cells dropped in a roughly linear way, and a significant reduction was already evident by age about 40. Observed TCR beta diversity correlated strongly with the percentage of naive T cells measured by flow cytometry. Estimates of total diversity based on one million sequenced T cells were regarded as lower bounds and as underestimates. The CMV infection status of donors was not known, potentially confounding age-related changes in expanded clonotypes.

Recombination joined TRBV24-1 with TRBJ2-6; the D gene cannot be resolved reliably. This sequence was found in a middle-aged man in good health. Material for sequencing was blood. Here is the DNA: TGTGCCACCAGTGATTTGCGGCCCTCTGGGGCCAACGTCCTGACTTTC. The resulting protein is CATSDLRPSGANVLTF.